This record concerns one TCR beta chain sequence. Its antigen is undetermined. Unsorted PBMCs provided DNA that was sequenced on ten immunoSEQ deep assay plates. Original data processing: Junction-only immunoSEQ sequences carried no quality scores, so filtering differed. Measured with immunoSEQ multiplex PCR; TCRdb has only the in-frame clones, and not every one. That table furnishes V, J and clone size, whereas the DNA furnished D and trimming. Here the sample spans approximately 500,000 clones, 70% to 85% being singletons. The entry originates in a study of shared clonotypes between healthy human individuals. Study-wide results and limits: Sampling used blood alone; tissue repertoires probably differ.

This CDR3 comprises 13 residues. V dropped 3 bases and J dropped 5 bases, with 9 bases sitting between them. CDR1 and CDR2 (germline): ENHRY, SYGVKD. The V call is TRBV10-3, the J call TRBJ2-3; D might be TRBD2 (6 bases). The sequenced material came from PBMCs. The sequence was obtained from a woman between 35 and 50 years old in good health. Some clones in this sample may be carry-over from other donors' samples. For the CDR3, the DNA is TGTGCCATCAGTGATGGAGGGCGAGATACGCAGTATTTT. Protein sequence: CAISDGGRDTQYF.